This is a list of T cell receptor beta chains from one sample in a study of T cell responses to AZD1222 COVID-19 vaccine. TCRdb keeps only in-frame clones here, not all; method: immunoSEQ multiplex PCR. The sample has 100,000 to 150,000 clones; 75% to 95% are singletons. The sample in question was peripheral blood, obtained on day 0 of AZD1222 vaccination. Receptor source: an adult in good health. The CDR3 runs from the conserved cysteine through the conserved F or W. D genes are given only for firm matches.

>TRBD2|TRBV28|TRBJ2-2
CATISSLSGAGVVGFTGELFF
>TRBD1|TRBV19|TRBJ1-1
CASSDRSEAFF
>TRBD2|TRBV28|TRBJ2-7
CASSLGLAGIEQYF
>TRBD1|TRBV18|TRBJ1-1
CASSPMGAGGTEAFF
>NA|TRBV6-5|TRBJ1-5
CASSYGSNQPQHF
>NA|TRBV27|TRBJ1-6
CASSQRVDNSPLHF
>TRBD2|TRBV25-1|TRBJ2-1
CASSEPGTSGSGEQFF
>TRBD2|TRBV13|TRBJ2-7
CASSSRWTSGRRPQYEQYF
>TRBD2|TRBV6-5|TRBJ2-1
CASSFSGKSAYNEQFF
>NA|TRBV3-1/TRBV3-2|TRBJ1-6
CASTSGQGNSPLHF